This TCR beta chain was captured in a study of T cells in localized non-small cell lung cancer. CDR3 length: 12 residues. CDR1 MNHNS and CDR2 SASEGT come from the germline V gene. With 5 bases removed from V and 3 bases from J, the gap between germline ends came to 6 bases. Study results and caveats: Patients showing higher blood T cell density tended to see longer overall survival. It remains possible that heterogeneity exists, since only one tumor region was sequenced. Maximal T cell clonality occurred in uninvolved adjacent lung, with tumor ranking below it.

Some clones are missing from TCRdb's copy, which holds only in-frame ones; the method was immunoSEQ multiplex PCR. The sample shows under 40,000 clones, roughly 87% of them seen only once. A note on this clone: Its specificity is not known.

This sequence joins TRBV6-1 and TRBJ2-3; D not certain. The sample in question was peripheral blood mononuclear cells, obtained before any cancer treatment. This TCR derives from a man between 40 and 75 years old with stage III lung adenocarcinoma. CDR3 nucleotides: TGTGCCAGCAGTCTGTTGACAGATACGCAGTATTTT. As protein: CASSLLTDTQYF.